This TCR beta chain is drawn from a study of T-cell memory formation after mild COVID-19 (dated by TCRdb to the early 2020s). Describing the broader study: TCR sequence clusters from the two donors were found to be largely donor specific. In a couple of donors, T-cell clones that expanded and contracted after mild COVID-19 were tracked by sequencing TCRalpha and TCRbeta repertoires over time. The cohort comprised two young, previously healthy adult volunteers, one female and one male.

Trimming accounts for 0 bases at V and 4 bases at J, while the number of junction bases matched to no gene is 4. The CDR3, cysteine through phenylalanine, is 16 amino acids long. CDR3 DNA only is kept here, 48 bases in frame from base 1. Via the germline V gene, CDR1 is MNHEY and CDR2 SVGAGI. Of note for this clonotype: No antigen is known for it. Base qualities are not recorded, but no much larger clone differs from it by a single base.

Summary of the overall study and its limitations: Clones that contracted from day 15 to 85 showed balanced CD4/CD8 phenotypes, whereas a second wave of clones that expanded from day 15 to 37 leaned towards CD4+. The second-wave clones that peaked on day 37 were not confirmed to be SARS-CoV-2 specific. The study covered only a couple of mild cases, and larger cohorts including severe cases with pre-infection samples were considered necessary. Contracting CD4+ clones were found mainly in CM and EM memory subsets, while CD8+ clones were enriched in EMRA. The detection of some responding clones in pre-infection memory suggests that pre-existing cross-reactive memory T cells joined the SARS-CoV-2 response.

Sequencing was carried out with an Illumina NovaSeq 6000. cDNA libraries for TCRalpha and TCRbeta were prepared by 5'RACE using constant-segment primers, with sample barcodes and unique molecular identifiers added. Trizol reagent was used to extract RNA from every sample. Amplification of the libraries took two PCR steps, and the second step added a second sample barcode plus Illumina TruSeq adapters. Sequencing of libraries was performed on an Illumina NovaSeq with 2 x 150 bp paired-end reads. The original pipeline was this. Reads were demultiplexed and collapsed into UMI-guided consensus sequences with migec v1.2.7. Using mixcr v2.1.11, UMI consensuses were aligned to TRA and TRB V and J templates and then assembled into clonotypes. A clonotype was counted as expanded or contracted only if both edgeR and NoisET called the change significant, with noise models trained on biological replicates. For edgeR calls, a false discovery rate-adjusted p below 0.01 and a log2 fold-change threshold of 1 were applied. As an exploratory analysis of dynamics, max-normalized trajectories of the 1000 most abundant clonotypes were examined with PCA combined with hierarchical clustering. Separately sequenced CD4+ and CD8+ repertoires were used to assign the CD4 or CD8 phenotype of responding clones. The public sequencing data were trimmed at Q25 with fastp and processed into clonotypes with MiXCR by TCRdb, which kept only in-frame beta chains. Rows with one shared CDR3 protein collapse into an entry with the most common genes and DNA. The V and J calls, along with clone size, are taken from TCRdb and not from the paper's own processing. Here the sample has hundreds of thousands of distinct CDR3 sequences; more than 15% occur a single time. The ten largest clonotypes hold more than 10% of the sample.

PBMCs were isolated by Ficoll-Paque density gradient centrifugation. The source is an adult woman who had mild COVID-19 (a few samples of this study predate the infection). The sample titles of this study are shuffled in the database, so cell type and time point are left out; the donor was told from shared clones. The chain is encoded by TRBV6-5 joined to TRBJ2-3; TRBD2 aligns with 10 central bases. The sample consisted of PBMCs or a T cell subset sorted from them (not recorded which). CDR3 region: CASSYSPAGGSDTQYF. The nucleotide sequence is TGTGCCAGCAGTTACTCCCCAGCGGGGGGGTCAGATACGCAGTATTTT.